The 10 T cell receptor beta chains listed next were all sequenced from one sample in a study of metastatic and nonmetastatic thyroid tumors. TCRdb re-called clones via MiXCR from the PCR reads. The sample lists about 37,000 clones, more than 25% occurring once. Each patient went into thyroid surgery without having received any treatment. What was sequenced was blood. The source of these receptors is a male donor with papillary thyroid cancer or a benign thyroid nodule (not recorded which). Some clones in this sample may be carry-over from other donors' samples.

The table lists this clone with a count of one. The rearrangement uses TRBV20-1 and TRBJ2-1; D possibly corresponds to TRBD2 (5 bases). V lost 3 bases and J 0 bases, leaving 9 bases between the germline ends. There are 14 residues in the CDR3. Looked up from germline, CDR1 is DFQATT and CDR2 is SNEGSKA (reference sequence). CDR3 DNA sequence: TGCAGTGCTAGGGACTTCCGCTCCTACAATGAGCAGTTCTTC. Amino acids: CSARDFRSYNEQFF.

The rearrangement joins TRBV24-1 to TRBJ2-2; D perhaps matches TRBD1 (5 bases). Trimming stripped 2 bases from V and 1 base from J, with 7 bases between. The CDR3 consists of 15 residues. CDR1 KGHDR and CDR2 SFDVKD come from the germline V gene. This CDR3 is CATSDWGRNTGELFF. CDR3 DNA: TGTGCCACCAGTGATTGGGGCAGGAACACCGGGGAGCTGTTTTTT.

V usage is TRBV3-1 and J usage is TRBJ1-2; D not resolved. Trimming removed 0 bases from V and 5 bases from J, with 7 bases in between. This CDR3 spans 13 amino acids. Per the germline V gene, CDR1 is LGHDT and CDR2 is YNNKEL (reference sequence). CDR3 sequence (DNA): TGTGCCAGCAGCCAAGATGGAGGATATGGCTACACCTTC. Encoded protein: CASSQDGGYGYTF.

This clone was found many times. J is TRBJ2-1 and V is TRBV4-2; TRBD2 agrees at 12 bases. Germline V gives CDR1 LGHNA, CDR2 YNFKEQ. The CDR3 sequence is 16 residues long. J was trimmed by 10 bases and V by 1 base; bases with no gene match: 8. CDR3 loop: CASSQVLAGGPREQFF. In DNA form, the CDR3 reads TGTGCCAGCAGCCAAGTTCTAGCGGGAGGGCCCCGGGAGCAGTTCTTC.

This clone has more than one count but fewer than ten. The CDR3 DNA reads as TGCAGTGCTACCAAAGGACTTCAAGAGACCCAGTACTTC. The encoded protein is CSATKGLQETQYF. V and J are TRBV20-1 and TRBJ2-5, with D tentatively TRBD2 (5 bases). Trimming stripped 4 bases from V and 2 bases from J, with 11 bases between. The CDR3 is made up of 13 amino acids. Germline-derived CDR1 and CDR2 are DFQATT and SNEGSKA (reference sequence).

This chain uses TRBV5-1 with TRBJ1-6; TRBD1 aligns across 10 bases. With 5 bases clipped from V and 15 bases from J, the junction kept 8 bases outside the gene matches. The germline V gene encodes CDR1 SGHRS and CDR2 YFSETQ. There are 13 residues in the CDR3. CDR3 region: CASRPGQGGFLHF. DNA for the CDR3: TGCGCCAGCAGACCTGGACAGGGGGGCTTCCTCCACTTT.

V is TRBV6-1 and J is TRBJ2-7, with a weak D call TRBD1 (6 bases). The CDR3 sequence is 12 residues long. Germline CDR1 reads MNHNS; CDR2 reads SASEGT. V lost 8 bases to trimming and J lost 0 bases, with 8 bases between them. The CDR3 loop reads CASRRGSYEQYF. The CDR3, as DNA: TGTGCCAGCCGCAGGGGCTCCTACGAGCAGTACTTC.

As DNA, the CDR3 is TGTGCCAGCAGCAAGCAGGGGCTTGAGCCCCAGCATTTT. Translating gives CASSKQGLEPQHF. The rearrangement joins TRBV7-2 to TRBJ1-5; a weak D match, TRBD1 (6 bases). Germline CDR1 and CDR2: SGHTA and FQGNSA. The CDR3 covers 13 residues. V lost 5 bases and J 8 bases, leaving 13 bases between the germline ends.

This clone was detected a few times. This chain uses TRBV6-1 with TRBJ1-2; tentatively, D is TRBD1 (5 bases). This CDR3 has 11 residues. Germline loops: CDR1 MNHNS, CDR2 SASEGT. Trimming cost V 7 bases and J 8 bases, with 11 bases left between them. The CDR3 nucleotides are TGTGCCAGCACCTCGGGGGGGGGCTACACCTTC. Encoded protein: CASTSGGGYTF.

The rearrangement links TRBV5-1 to TRBJ1-1; no clear D. Trimming pared 4 bases from V and 0 bases from J, leaving 10 bases between. This CDR3 is 14 amino acids long. CDR1 and CDR2 (germline): SGHRS, YFSETQ. The CDR3: CASSPTPMNTEAFF. CDR3 DNA sequence: TGCGCCAGCAGCCCGACACCTATGAACACTGAAGCTTTCTTT.